The 9 T cell receptor beta chains reported below all come from one sample, sequenced in a study of Ad26.COV2.S vaccination and SARS-CoV-2 variants. Treatment meaning: approximately 18 received Ad26.COV2.S at low or high dose, single or two shots; roughly 5 received placebo; per-sample allocation not given. The samples were gathered on day 63 after the first injection of vaccine or placebo. This table comes from immunoSEQ multiplex PCR, and its TCRdb copy is limited to in-frame clones, with some not included. The data show around 340,000 clones, around nine tenths seen once. Sequenced material: peripheral blood, taken in a trial of Ad26.COV2.S vaccine versus placebo. The receptors originated from a person between 18 and 59 years old who received the Ad26.COV2.S COVID-19 vaccine or a placebo.

V is TRBV5-1 and J is TRBJ2-1; unclear D gene. Trimming removed 0 bases at V and 8 bases at J, with 9 bases between. CDR3 size: 13 residues. CDR1 SGHRS and CDR2 YFSETQ come from the germline V gene. CDR3 sequence: CASSLEGIDEQFF. The DNA of the CDR3 is TGCGCCAGCAGCTTGGAAGGAATCGATGAGCAGTTCTTC.

V usage is TRBV30 and J usage is TRBJ1-4; 8 nucleotides line up with TRBD1. Germline lookup yields CDR1 GTSNPN and CDR2 SVGIG (reference sequence). J lost 4 bases, V lost 5 bases, and 6 bases had no gene match. This CDR3 is built from 14 residues. The CDR3 nucleotides read TGTGCCTGGGGTCCGGGACAGGTTAATGAAAAACTGTTTTTT. Translation: CAWGPGQVNEKLFF. The full variable domain, with the rest looked up from reference TRBV30 and TRBJ1-4, is SQTIHQWPATLVQPVGSPLSLECTVEGTSNPNLYWYRQAAGRGLQLLFYSVGIGQISSEVPQNLSASRPQDRQFILSSKKLLLSDSGFYLCAWGPGQVNEKLFFGSGTQLSVL.

The CDR3 DNA is TGCGCCAGCAGCCATGCGAAAGGACAGGGCGTCTCCTACAATGAGCAGTTCTTC. It codes for CASSHAKGQGVSYNEQFF. The V and J genes are TRBV4-1 and TRBJ2-1, with 8 bases fitting TRBD1. Looked up from germline, CDR1 is MGHRA and CDR2 is YSYEKL. This CDR3 contains 18 residues. J gave up 0 bases and V 3 bases, and 10 bases lay outside the gene matches.

This sequence joins TRBV5-6 and TRBJ2-2; TRBD1 matches at 11 bases. The length of the CDR3 is 15 residues. CDR1 is SGHDT and CDR2 is YYEEEE in the germline V gene. J gave up 4 bases and V 3 bases, and 2 bases lay outside the gene matches. Here the CDR3 reads CASSWGTGGTGELFF. CDR3 bases: TGTGCCAGCAGCTGGGGGACAGGGGGCACCGGGGAGCTGTTTTTT. The full variable domain, in which reference TRBV5-6 and TRBJ2-2 provide the parts outside the CDR3, is DAGVTQSPTHLIKTRGQQVTLRCSPKSGHDTVSWYQQALGQGPQFIFQYYEEEERQRGNFPDRFSGHQFPNYSSELNVNALLLGDSALYLCASSWGTGGTGELFFGEGSRLTVL.

The rearrangement links TRBV19 to TRBJ2-7; TRBD1 matches at 7 bases. V was clipped by 3 bases and J by 2 bases; unmatched bases: 4. CDR3 length: 14 residues. CDR1 is LNHDA, CDR2 SQIVND, per germline (reference sequence). This chain's CDR3 is CASSIGRGTYEQYF. The CDR3 DNA follows: TGTGCCAGTAGTATTGGCAGGGGGACCTACGAGCAGTACTTC.

This clone was found many times. The chain employs TRBV3-1 (or the pseudogene TRBV3-2) and TRBJ1-1, with 8 bases that match TRBD1. With 6 bases clipped from V and 1 base from J, the junction kept 7 bases outside the gene matches. The germline gives CDR1 LGHDT, CDR2 YNNKEL (reference sequence). This CDR3 is built from 15 residues. The CDR3 here is CASSHRTGKNTEAFF. CDR3 DNA sequence: TGTGCCAGCAGTCACAGGACAGGGAAGAACACTGAAGCTTTCTTT.

V gene TRBV6-5 combines with J gene TRBJ2-7; TRBD2 aligns across 8 bases. CDR3 length: 14 residues. Germline V gene lookup returns CDR1 MNHEY and CDR2 SVGAGI. J lost 2 bases, V lost 6 bases, and 6 bases had no gene match. CDR3 in DNA: TGTGCCAGCAGCTTGGGACTAGACACCTACGAGCAGTACTTC. Encoded protein: CASSLGLDTYEQYF.

The sample holds one count of this clone. This chain links TRBV5-6 with TRBJ1-5, with D uncertain. The CDR3 extends over 15 amino acids. Trimming took off 0 bases at V and 5 bases at J, with 12 bases between the two ends. Germline V gene lookup returns CDR1 SGHDT and CDR2 YYEEEE. CDR3 in DNA: TGTGCCAGCAGCTTGGATGGCCCCTTTTATCAGCCCCAGCATTTT. Translated: CASSLDGPFYQPQHF.

The V gene is TRBV7-2, the J gene TRBJ2-3; 13 bases align to TRBD2. The V segment lost 6 bases and the J segment 6 bases; nucleotides outside the gene matches: 6. Germline V gene sequence: CDR1 SGHTA, CDR2 FQGNSA. This CDR3 is 15 amino acids long. In DNA form, the CDR3 reads TGTGCCAGCAGTTTTTCACTAGCGGGGGGGGATACGCAGTATTTT. It translates to CASSFSLAGGDTQYF.